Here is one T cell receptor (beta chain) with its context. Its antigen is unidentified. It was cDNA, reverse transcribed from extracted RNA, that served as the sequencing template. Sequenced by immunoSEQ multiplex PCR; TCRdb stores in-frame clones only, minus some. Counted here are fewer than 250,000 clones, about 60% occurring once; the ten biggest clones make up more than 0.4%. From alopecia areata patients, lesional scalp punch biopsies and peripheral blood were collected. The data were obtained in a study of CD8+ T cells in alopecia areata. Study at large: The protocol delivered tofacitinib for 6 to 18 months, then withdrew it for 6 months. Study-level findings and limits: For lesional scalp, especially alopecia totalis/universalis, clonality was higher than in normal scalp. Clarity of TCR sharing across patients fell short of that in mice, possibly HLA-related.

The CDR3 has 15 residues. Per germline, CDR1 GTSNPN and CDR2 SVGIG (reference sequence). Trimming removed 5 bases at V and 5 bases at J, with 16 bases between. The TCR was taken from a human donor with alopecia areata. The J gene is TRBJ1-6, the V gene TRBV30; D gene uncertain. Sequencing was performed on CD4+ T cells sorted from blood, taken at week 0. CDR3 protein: CAWRSLGIDNSPLHF. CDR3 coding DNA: TGTGCCTGGCGTTCTCTGGGGATCGATAATTCACCCCTCCACTTT.